The rows below give T cell receptor beta chains drawn from one sample of a study of CD8+CD57+ T cells in acquired aplastic anemia. A single record per CDR3 protein comes from TCRdb applying MiXCR to the reads. The sample has about 420,000 distinct CDR3 sequences, about two thirds seen once; the top ten hold under 4.5%. The sample consisted of sorted CD4+, CD8+, or CD8+CD57+ T cells (not recorded which) from PBMCs. The source is a human donor in good health, serving as a control. Each CDR3 is given with its conserved first and last residue. A D gene is named only where the DNA matches it firmly. Size is stated for part of the rows, as once, few or many counts, or as a class when the clone is expanded.

TRBV20-1	13	-	-	TRBJ1-5	TGCAGTGCTAGAACGGACAATGAGCAGCCCCAGCATTTT	CSARTDNEQPQHF
TRBV10-1	15	many	TRBD1	TRBJ2-5	TGCGCCAGCAGTGCGCCGGGACAGGCCCAAGAGACCCAGTACTTC	CASSAPGQAQETQYF
TRBV3-1	16	many	TRBD1	TRBJ2-7	TGTGCCAGCAGCCAAGATTTGGACAGGGGGCAGGACGAGCAGTACTTC	CASSQDLDRGQDEQYF
TRBV7-3	15	-	-	TRBJ2-2	TGTGCCAGCAGCTTAGAAGGGCTGAACACCGGGGCGCTGTTTTTT	CASSLEGLNTGALFF
TRBV24-1	15	many	-	TRBJ2-1	TGTGCCACCAGTGAGCACAGGGATGATCTCAATGAGCAGTTCTTC	CATSEHRDDLNEQFF
TRBV3-1	14	many	-	TRBJ1-6	TGTGCCAGCAGCCAACAGTTGATGAGTTCACCCCTCCACTTT	CASSQQLMSSPLHF
TRBV20-1	15	many	-	TRBJ1-5	TGCAGTGCTGGAACCCTGACCGGGGGAAATCAGCCCCAGCATTTT	CSAGTLTGGNQPQHF
TRBV7-9	16	-	-	TRBJ2-7	TGTGCCAGCAGCTCTGGAACCTACAATGAGCAGTTCTTCCAGTACTTC	CASSSGTYNEQFFQYF
TRBV10-3	16	-	TRBD1	TRBJ2-3	TGTGCCATCAGTGGGGGACAGGGAATGGGCACAGATACGCAGTATTTT	CAISGGQGMGTDTQYF
TRBV20-1	15	many	TRBD1	TRBJ1-4	TGCAGTGCTACAAGGCCGGGACAGGCTAATGAAAAACTGTTTTTT	CSATRPGQANEKLFF
TRBV10-1	15	-	-	TRBJ2-7	TGCGCCAGCAGTGAAACAGGGACATCGTCCTACGGGCAGTACTTC	CASSETGTSSYGQYF
TRBV6-6	14	many	-	TRBJ2-5	TGTGCCAGCAAAATCGCTGGGGGGCGGGAGACCCAGTACTTC	CASKIAGGRETQYF
TRBV20-1	12	many	-	TRBJ1-1	TGCAGGCTGGGCAGTTCGAACACTGAAGCTTTCTTT	CRLGSSNTEAFF
TRBV20-1	13	-	-	TRBJ2-3	TGCAGTGCTACCCCTGGCTCCTACGAGCCGCAGTATTTT	CSATPGSYEPQYF
TRBV29-1	13	many	-	TRBJ1-1	TGCAGCGTTTCCCGGGGGGGTAACACTGAAGCTTTCTTT	CSVSRGGNTEAFF
TRBV15	15	-	-	TRBJ1-2	TGTGCCGCCAGCGTTGAGGGCCTCCCCCGGGATGGCTACACCTTC	CAASVEGLPRDGYTF
TRBV7-3	17	-	-	TRBJ1-3	TGTGCCAGCAGTCGGAATTCCGGACGACGCTCTGGAAACACCATATATTTT	CASSRNSGRRSGNTIYF
TRBV5-5	13	once	-	TRBJ2-7	TGTGCCAGCAGCTTCTACCAGGGAGACGAGCAGTACTTC	CASSFYQGDEQYF
TRBV10-3	15	-	-	TRBJ2-1	TGTGCCATCAGTAACCGGGACCTTACAAACAATGAGCAGTTCTTC	CAISNRDLTNNEQFF
TRBV20-1	16	-	-	TRBJ1-3	TGCAGTGCTAGAGATCTCAGGGCAGGGGATGGAAACACCATATATTTT	CSARDLRAGDGNTIYF
TRBV12-3/TRBV12-4	13	-	-	TRBJ2-1	TGTGCCAGAAGTGAGGGCACCCTAGGGCAGCAGTTCTTC	CARSEGTLGQQFF
TRBV2	14	-	-	TRBJ1-1	TGTGCCAGCAGTGATCAAACCGGAAGCGATGAAAAATTCTTT	CASSDQTGSDEKFF